Included here is one T cell receptor (beta chain) sequence, with context. The antigen remains unidentified. These data are taken from a study of cytomegalovirus exposure and HLA in healthy donors. The overall study: Around 80 million unique TCRs from HLA-typed donors were held in an early data release. Study results and caveats: In a later analysis, a genetic analysis reported fewer productive-TCR N-insertions in an Asian-associated ancestry cluster than the cohort average. An analysis that came later showed most CMV-associated TCR beta chains appearing HLA-restricted.

Primers for the PCR totalled 60 Vbeta and 13 Jbeta. Sequencing was performed with immunoSEQ multiplex PCR; in TCRdb, only in-frame clones are kept and a portion is missing. The data contain roughly 150,000 clones, around 68% of them singletons. The germline V gene encodes CDR1 SGDLS and CDR2 YYNGEE. The CDR3 spans 19 residues. Trimming took 4 bases from V and 3 from J; bases not matched to a gene: 20. Input material: PBMCs. This chain uses TRBV9 with TRBJ2-7; 9 bases are a match to TRBD2. The TCR was taken from a man aged 30 to 39 in good health and CMV-seropositive. The DNA of the CDR3 is TGTGCCAGCAGCTCCGGCGCAGGGACGACTAGCGGATTACTCTACGAGCAGTACTTC. This gives the protein CASSSGAGTTSGLLYEQYF. Full variable domain (outside the CDR3, taken from reference TRBV9 and TRBJ2-7): DSGVTQTPKHLITATGQRVTLRCSPRSGDLSVYWYQQSLDQGLQFLIQYYNGEERAKGNILERFSAQQFPDLHSELNLSSLELGDSALYFCASSSGAGTTSGLLYEQYFGPGTRLTVT.